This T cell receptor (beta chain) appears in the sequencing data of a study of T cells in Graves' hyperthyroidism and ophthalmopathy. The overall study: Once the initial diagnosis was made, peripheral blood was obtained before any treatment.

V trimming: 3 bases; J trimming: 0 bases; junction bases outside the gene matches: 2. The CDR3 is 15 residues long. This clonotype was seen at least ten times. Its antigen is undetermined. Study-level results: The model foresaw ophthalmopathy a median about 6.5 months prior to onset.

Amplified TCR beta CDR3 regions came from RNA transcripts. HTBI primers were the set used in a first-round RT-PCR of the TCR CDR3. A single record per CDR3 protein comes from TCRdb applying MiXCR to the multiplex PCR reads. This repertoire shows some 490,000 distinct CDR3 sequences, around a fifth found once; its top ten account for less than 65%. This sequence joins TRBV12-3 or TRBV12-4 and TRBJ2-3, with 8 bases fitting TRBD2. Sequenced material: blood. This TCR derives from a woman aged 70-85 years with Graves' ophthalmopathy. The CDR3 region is CASSLSGSSTDTQYF. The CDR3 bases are TGTGCCAGCAGTTTGAGCGGGAGTAGCACAGATACGCAGTATTTT.